A single sample is the source of the 20 T cell receptor beta chains below, sequenced in a study of blood T cell repertoires in COVID-19 (dated by TCRdb to 2020 to 2021). Preparation of the library involved the immunoSEQ multiplex PCR assay. TCRdb took over this immuneACCESS table, retaining in-frame rearrangements with V and J assigned. Such tables are incomplete; in checked studies, under half of the missing clones stem from an unresolved V gene, and the remainder is unexplained. The table for this sample lists approximately 170,000 clones; around nine tenths of them were counted only once. The ten most abundant clones make up about 2.1% of the sample. The sequenced sample was peripheral blood. The receptors were sampled from a man aged 50 or older who had recovered from COVID-19.

This chain joins TRBV2 and TRBJ2-5; D unclear. V was shortened by 7 bases and J by 1 base, with 13 bases between the two germline ends. CDR3 length: 14 amino acids. CDR1 SNHLY and CDR2 FYNNEI come from the germline V gene. The CDR3 sequence is CASNIGLIQETQYF. Here the CDR3 DNA reads TGTGCCAGCAATATCGGGTTGATCCAAGAGACCCAGTACTTC. Based on the CDR3 plus reference TRBV2 and TRBJ2-5, the full variable domain is EPEVTQTPSHQVTQMGQEVILRCVPISNHLYFYWYRQILGQKVEFLVSFYNNEISEKSEIFDDQFSVERPDGSNFTLKIRSTKLEDSAMYFCASNIGLIQETQYFGPGTRLLVL.

The V gene is TRBV5-8, the J gene TRBJ2-1; TRBD1 matches 9 bases. This CDR3 spans 15 amino acids. Trimming at V came to 5 bases and at J to 4 bases, leaving 7 bases not matched to a gene. CDR1 and CDR2 from the germline V gene are SGHTS and YDEGEE. CDR3 DNA: TGTGCCAGCAGTTTCTACAGGGGGCTATACAATGAGCAGTTCTTC. Its translation: CASSFYRGLYNEQFF.

This clone was observed a few times. This chain uses TRBV12-5 with TRBJ2-5, with D possibly matching TRBD2 (6 bases). Germline lookup yields CDR1 LGHNT and CDR2 FRNRAP. V dropped 0 bases and J dropped 2 bases, with 13 bases sitting between them. The CDR3 consists of 16 residues. CDR3 in amino acids: CASGLVRGLLQETQYF. The CDR3 DNA reads as TGTGCTAGTGGTTTGGTACGTGGACTACTACAAGAGACCCAGTACTTC.

The rearrangement joins TRBV13 to TRBJ2-3; TRBD1 might be the D (6 bases). Trimming shortened V by 6 bases and J by 4 bases, and 14 bases separated the two germline ends. Germline lookup yields CDR1 PRHDT and CDR2 FYEKMQ (reference sequence). The CDR3 consists of 14 residues. CDR3 loop: CASSSQGLSDTQYF. The CDR3 nucleotides are TGTGCCAGCAGTTCCCAGGGGCTTTCAGATACGCAGTATTTT.

The table lists this clone with a few counts. This chain connects TRBV24-1 to TRBJ2-1; TRBD2 agrees at 9 bases. This CDR3 has 15 amino acids. Germline trimming cut 5 bases from V and 2 bases from J; bases unmatched to any gene: 3. Germline-derived CDR1 and CDR2 are KGHDR and SFDVKD. The CDR3 DNA follows: TGTGCCACCAGTGGGCGGGGGGGCCCCTACAATGAGCAGTTCTTC. Translating gives CATSGRGGPYNEQFF.

CDR3 coding DNA: TGTGCCAGCAGCTTAGGGACTAGCGGGAGAATAGGGAACTACAATGAGCAGTTCTTC. Protein: CASSLGTSGRIGNYNEQFF. V usage is TRBV7-9 and J usage is TRBJ2-1, with 13 bases fitting TRBD2. CDR1 is SEHNR, CDR2 FQNEAQ, per germline (reference sequence). The CDR3 totals 19 residues. Unmatched junction bases numbered 9, after V lost 1 base and J lost 3 bases.

The count of this clone is one. This rearrangement joins TRBV2 to TRBJ2-1; TRBD2 agrees at 12 bases. This CDR3 is 16 amino acids long. J lost 7 bases, V lost 7 bases, and 11 bases had no gene match. The V gene's germline CDR1 is SNHLY and CDR2 FYNNEI. The CDR3, as DNA: TGTGCCAGCACCCGGACTAGCGGGGTTCCAGGGAATGAGCAGTTCTTC. Translated: CASTRTSGVPGNEQFF. The whole variable domain, filled in from reference TRBV2 and TRBJ2-1, reads EPEVTQTPSHQVTQMGQEVILRCVPISNHLYFYWYRQILGQKVEFLVSFYNNEISEKSEIFDDQFSVERPDGSNFTLKIRSTKLEDSAMYFCASTRTSGVPGNEQFFGPGTRLTVL.

The J gene is TRBJ1-5, the V gene TRBV18; a weak D match, TRBD1 (5 bases). Germline CDR1 reads KGHSH; CDR2 reads LQKENI. The CDR3 extends over 13 amino acids. Trimming cost V 3 bases and J 5 bases, with 8 bases left between them. CDR3 DNA sequence: TGTGCCAGCTCACCGGCGACAGATCAGCCCCAGCATTTT. It encodes CASSPATDQPQHF.

The rearrangement joins TRBV27 to TRBJ2-1; TRBD1 matches 10 bases. CDR1 is MNHEY, CDR2 SMNVEV, per germline (reference sequence). The CDR3 totals 13 residues. V trimming: 9 bases; J trimming: 2 bases; junction bases outside the gene matches: 1. The CDR3 bases are TGTGCCAGTGGACAGGGGGCCTACAATGAGCAGTTCTTC. Residues: CASGQGAYNEQFF.

The CDR3 bases are TGTGCCATCAGTGAGTCGATTGGTCTCACAAGCTCCTACGAGCAGTACTTC. Its protein product is CAISESIGLTSSYEQYF. This chain connects TRBV10-3 to TRBJ2-7, with D unclear. This CDR3 is built from 17 residues. Per germline, CDR1 ENHRY and CDR2 SYGVKD. Trimming cost V 0 bases and J 0 bases, with 15 bases left between them.

CDR3 sequence reads: CASSGEGFGDTQYF. In DNA, the CDR3 is TGTGCCAGCAGCGGGGAGGGGTTCGGAGATACGCAGTATTTT. The chain carries TRBV7-2 and TRBJ2-3; 7 nucleotides align to TRBD2. V lost 5 bases and J lost 5; bases outside the gene matches: 7. Looked up from germline, CDR1 is SGHTA and CDR2 is FQGNSA. The CDR3 extends over 14 amino acids.

The chain joins TRBV19 to TRBJ2-7; D not resolved. V lost 11 bases, J lost 2 bases, and 19 bases lay in between. Germline CDR1 reads LNHDA; CDR2 reads SQIVND (reference sequence). This CDR3 region has 14 residues. The CDR3, as DNA: TGTGCCCCCAAAACCCAGGTTTACCCCTACGAGCAGTACTTC. As protein: CAPKTQVYPYEQYF. Drawing the rest from reference TRBV19 and TRBJ2-7, the complete variable domain is DGGITQSPKYLFRKEGQNVTLSCEQNLNHDAMYWYRQDPGQGLRLIYYSQIVNDFQKGDIAEGYSVSREKKESFPLTVTSAQKNPTAFYLCAPKTQVYPYEQYFGPGTRLTVT.

The V call is TRBV5-1, the J call TRBJ1-4; D is perhaps TRBD1 (6 bases). This CDR3 region has 14 residues. Trimming removed 0 bases from V and 7 bases from J, with 10 bases in between. Looked up from germline, CDR1 is SGHRS and CDR2 is YFSETQ. Here the CDR3 reads CASSLAGEGEKLFF. In nucleotides, the CDR3 is TGCGCCAGCAGCTTGGCAGGGGAAGGTGAAAAACTGTTTTTT.

This clone appeared a few times. The rearrangement joins TRBV28 to TRBJ1-5, with D possibly matching TRBD1 (6 bases). Between the trimmed V and J ends, which lost 3 bases and 3 bases, there was a span of 9 bases. Germline values: CDR1 MDHEN, CDR2 SYDVKM. CDR3 length equals 14 residues. Written as DNA, the CDR3 is TGTGCCAGCAGTTTGCAGGGGCACAATCAGCCCCAGCATTTT. This translates into CASSLQGHNQPQHF.

This clone was counted once. The chain carries TRBV7-2 and TRBJ2-7; TRBD2 matches 12 bases. The V gene's germline CDR1 is SGHTA and CDR2 FQGNSA. The CDR3 covers 16 residues. The V and J ends lost 5 bases and 2 bases, in that order; junction bases with no gene match: 7. The CDR3 is CASSLRTSGTPYEQYF. CDR3 DNA: TGTGCCAGCAGCCTCAGGACTAGCGGGACCCCCTACGAGCAGTACTTC.

The chain couples TRBV7-6 to TRBJ2-5, with 11 bases matching TRBD2. This CDR3 contains 16 residues. J was trimmed by 5 bases and V by 3 bases; bases with no gene match: 8. Germline CDR1 is SGHVS and CDR2 is FNYEAQ. The CDR3 bases are TGTGCCAGCAGCTTGTTCCTAGCGGGAGGAATGGAGACCCAGTACTTC. Translating it yields CASSLFLAGGMETQYF.

The rearrangement links TRBV7-9 to TRBJ1-1; 10 bases line up with TRBD1. With 5 bases clipped from V and 5 bases from J, the junction kept 8 bases outside the gene matches. The CDR3 covers 15 residues. Looked up from germline, CDR1 is SEHNR and CDR2 is FQNEAQ (reference sequence). The CDR3 spells CASSPRQGAGTEAFF. In DNA, the CDR3 is TGTGCCAGCAGCCCCAGACAGGGGGCCGGGACTGAAGCTTTCTTT. Supplemented by reference TRBV7-9 and TRBJ1-1, the full variable domain reads DTGVSQNPRHKITKRGQNVTFRCDPISEHNRLYWYRQTLGQGPEFLTYFQNEAQLEKSRLLSDRFSAERPKGSFSTLEIQRTEQGDSAMYLCASSPRQGAGTEAFFGQGTRLTVV.

The CDR3 here is CASTNSYRHNFTEAFF. In nucleotides, the CDR3 is TGCGCCAGCACCAACTCCTACAGACACAACTTCACTGAAGCTTTCTTT. The rearrangement joins TRBV5-1 to TRBJ1-1, with no clear D. The CDR3 contains 16 residues. V was trimmed by 6 bases and J by 4 bases, leaving 22 bases between them. CDR1 and CDR2 from the germline V gene are SGHRS and YFSETQ.

The genes are TRBV6-2 or TRBV6-3 and TRBJ2-3; 7 nucleotides match TRBD2. CDR3 length: 16 amino acids. Trimming removed 2 bases from V and 0 bases from J; junction bases left unmatched: 5. Germline CDR1 and CDR2: MNHEY and SVGEGT. CDR3 coding DNA: TGTGCCAGCAGTTACGGGGGGGGATGGAGCACAGATACGCAGTATTTT. Translated: CASSYGGGWSTDTQYF.

V is TRBV4-1 and J is TRBJ1-4; tentative D call: TRBD1 (5 bases). CDR1 and CDR2 from the germline V gene are MGHRA and YSYEKL. V was pared by 1 base and J by 4 bases, with 13 bases between. The CDR3 runs 16 residues. CDR3 protein: CASSQVEGALNEKLFF. The CDR3 bases are TGCGCCAGCAGCCAAGTAGAAGGGGCCCTTAATGAAAAACTGTTTTTT.